What follows are 27 T cell receptor beta chains derived from one specimen sequenced in a study of CD8+CD57+ T cells in acquired aplastic anemia. It was patients with CD8+CD57+ cell expansion by flow cytometry who were chosen for sequencing. According to the study, genomic DNA was the template for TCR beta VDJ and CDR3 profiling. A single record per CDR3 protein comes from TCRdb applying MiXCR to the reads. The sample shows some 150,000 distinct CDR3 sequences, about two thirds of them seen only once. Sample: sorted CD4+, CD8+, or CD8+CD57+ T cells (not recorded which) from PBMCs. All receptors come from a human donor with aplastic anemia.

This clonotype has a single count. This rearrangement joins TRBV20-1 to TRBJ1-5; D remains ambiguous. Trimming took off 3 bases at V and 3 bases at J, with 12 bases between the two ends. CDR3 length: 14 residues. Germline-derived CDR1 and CDR2 are DFQATT and SNEGSKA (reference sequence). CDR3 sequence reads: CSASEDEVNQPQHF. The CDR3 DNA sequence: TGCAGTGCTAGCGAGGACGAAGTCAATCAGCCCCAGCATTTT.

The chain combines TRBV7-8 with TRBJ2-1; D uncertain. The germline gives CDR1 SGHVS, CDR2 FQNEAQ. The CDR3 extends over 12 amino acids. V lost 2 bases and J lost 10, with 9 bases in between. CDR3 sequence reads: CASSLNALEQFF. CDR3 in DNA: TGTGCCAGCAGCTTAAATGCCCTAGAGCAGTTCTTC.

In DNA, the CDR3 is TGTGCCAGCAGTCCCGGAAAGGGTAACTCTGAAGCTTTCTTT. It yields the protein CASSPGKGNSEAFF. The chain carries TRBV7-9 and TRBJ1-1; no clear D gene. This CDR3 has 14 residues. Germline CDR1 is SEHNR and CDR2 is FQNEAQ (reference sequence). V shed 6 bases and J shed 6 bases, with 17 bases lying between them.

The rearrangement uses TRBV2 and TRBJ2-7; TRBD1 agrees at 7 bases. The CDR3 has 15 residues. The ends lost 5 bases at V and 2 bases at J; junction bases unmatched: 9. Germline values: CDR1 SNHLY, CDR2 FYNNEI. The CDR3 reads CASSFLDRVAYEQYF. CDR3 bases: TGTGCCAGCAGTTTTTTAGACAGGGTGGCCTACGAGCAGTACTTC.

The table lists this clonotype with many counts. The gene calls are TRBV19 and TRBJ2-7, with 7 bases aligning to TRBD1. This CDR3 has 16 amino acids. J gave up 2 bases and V 9 bases, and 16 bases lay outside the gene matches. Germline CDR1 reads LNHDA; CDR2 reads SQIVND (reference sequence). CDR3 bases: TGTGCCAGCGCGGCAATAAGGGACAGCTCTACCTACGAGCAGTACTTC. It translates to CASAAIRDSSTYEQYF.

This clonotype was found once. This sequence joins TRBV19 and TRBJ2-1, with 10 bases aligning to TRBD2. After removal of 5 bases from V and 2 bases from J, the junction contained 6 bases not matched to a gene. Germline lookup yields CDR1 LNHDA and CDR2 SQIVND (reference sequence). The CDR3 sequence is 16 residues long. The CDR3 nucleotides read TGTGCCAGTAGTGCCTTTAGCGGGGGGACCTACAATGAGCAGTTCTTC. This sequence encodes CASSAFSGGTYNEQFF.

The chain links TRBV6-4 to TRBJ2-7, with 11 bases aligning to TRBD2. CDR3 length: 11 amino acids. Germline assignment: CDR1 MRHNA and CDR2 SNTAGT. The chain's CDR3 is CASSEDSGGAV. Written as DNA, the CDR3 is TGTGCCAGCAGTGAAGATAGCGGGGGGGCCGTC.

V is TRBV24-1 and J is TRBJ2-7; the match to TRBD2 covers 10 bases. The CDR3 spans 15 residues. V lost 8 bases and J lost 2; bases outside the gene matches: 8. CDR1 is KGHDR and CDR2 is SFDVKD in the germline V gene. The CDR3 region has the DNA TGTGCCACCAACTTCCTAGCGGGAGTGGCCTACGAGCAGTACTTC. This translates into CATNFLAGVAYEQYF.

This clonotype turned up a few times. The chain recombines TRBV15 with TRBJ1-5, with D uncertain. The V gene lost 3 bases and the J gene lost 2 bases, with 8 bases spanning the gap. Looked up from germline, CDR1 is LNHNV and CDR2 is YYDKDF (reference sequence). The CDR3 covers 14 residues. CDR3 in amino acids: CATSSGHGNQPQHF. Written as DNA, the CDR3 is TGTGCCACCAGCAGTGGGCATGGCAATCAGCCCCAGCATTTT.

This clonotype came up once. V gene TRBV10-3 combines with J gene TRBJ2-3, with TRBD1 matching over 12 bases. V gave up 8 bases and J gave up 1 base; unmatched junction bases: 10. CDR3 length: 17 amino acids. From germline, CDR1 is ENHRY and CDR2 SYGVKD. The chain's CDR3 is CAIGDRGRLWGTDTQYF. The CDR3 nucleotides are TGTGCCATCGGGGACAGGGGGCGTCTCTGGGGCACAGATACGCAGTATTTT.

This chain joins TRBV2 and TRBJ1-5; D ambiguous. The germline V gene encodes CDR1 SNHLY and CDR2 FYNNEI. The V end lost 8 bases, the J end lost 0 bases, and 8 bases lay between the germline ends. The CDR3 extends over 13 amino acids. The CDR3, as DNA: TGTGCCAGCGCTCCGGATAGCAATCAGCCCCAGCATTTT. It yields the protein CASAPDSNQPQHF.

The chain has TRBV7-6 and TRBJ1-4; D is uncertain. The CDR3 has 15 amino acids. V was trimmed by 2 bases and J by 0 bases, leaving 7 bases between them. Germline-derived CDR1 and CDR2 are SGHVS and FNYEAQ. CDR3 coding DNA: TGTGCCAGCAGCTTAACGCCCGCAACTAATGAAAAACTGTTTTTT. This translates into CASSLTPATNEKLFF.

CDR3 loop: CASSTPEGYEQYF. In DNA form, the CDR3 reads TGCGCCAGCAGCACCCCGGAGGGCTACGAGCAGTACTTC. This chain links TRBV5-1 with TRBJ2-7; maybe TRBD2 (6 bases). Germline V gives CDR1 SGHRS, CDR2 YFSETQ. V lost 4 bases, J lost 3 bases, and 11 bases lay in between. This CDR3 has 13 residues. Combining the CDR3 with reference TRBV5-1 and TRBJ2-7 gives the whole variable domain KAGVTQTPRYLIKTRGQQVTLSCSPISGHRSVSWYQQTPGQGLQFLFEYFSETQRNKGNFPGRFSGRQFSNSRSEMNVSTLELGDSALYLCASSTPEGYEQYFGPGTRLTVT.

The chain joins TRBV20-1 to TRBJ1-6; TRBD1 matches at 9 bases. Germline CDR1 reads DFQATT; CDR2 reads SNEGSKA (reference sequence). CDR3 length: 14 residues. The junction had 7 bases not matched to a gene; V was cut back by 6 bases and J by 7 bases. CDR3 bases: TGCAGTGCCGCTACAGGGGGCAGGAATTCACCCCTCCACTTT. It codes for CSAATGGRNSPLHF.

The chain combines TRBV6-6 with TRBJ1-2, with TRBD1 as a possible D gene (5 bases). The CDR3 length is 12 residues. The ends were cut back, 10 bases at V and 2 bases at J, with 11 bases in the middle. Germline lookup yields CDR1 MNHNY and CDR2 SVGAGI (reference sequence). The CDR3 DNA reads as TGTGCCAACGGGGGACCGAACTATGGCTACACCTTC. It yields the protein CANGGPNYGYTF.

The chain carries TRBV29-1 and TRBJ1-2, with 12 positions matching TRBD1. Trimming removed 7 bases from V and 5 bases from J; junction bases left unmatched: 5. The CDR3 consists of 13 residues. Germline loops: CDR1 SQVTM, CDR2 ANQGSEA. In DNA, the CDR3 is TGCAGCGCCTCGGGACAGGGGGCATATGGCTACACCTTC. This codes for CSASGQGAYGYTF.

This clonotype was seen a handful of times. J is TRBJ1-6 and V is TRBV19; no clear D. Germline V gene lookup returns CDR1 LNHDA and CDR2 SQIVND (reference sequence). With 7 bases removed from V and 8 bases from J, the gap between germline ends came to 12 bases. The CDR3 totals 13 residues. This CDR3 reads CASKAVVDSPLHF. CDR3 DNA sequence: TGTGCCAGTAAAGCGGTGGTAGATTCACCCCTCCACTTT.

As DNA, the CDR3 is TGTGCCAGCAGTTTTATAAGAAGGACTCTCGAGCAGTACTTC. This codes for CASSFIRRTLEQYF. The V and J genes are TRBV12-3 or TRBV12-4 and TRBJ2-7; TRBD2 is a possible D gene (5 bases). Trimming removed 3 bases at V and 6 bases at J, with 15 bases between. The CDR3 covers 14 residues.

The gene calls are TRBV10-3 and TRBJ2-1; D is undetermined. The germline gives CDR1 ENHRY, CDR2 SYGVKD. The CDR3 is 14 residues long. V shed 0 bases and J shed 6 bases, with 9 bases lying between them. The CDR3 nucleotides are TGTGCCATCAGTGAGTCGATAGGCACCAATGAGCAGTTCTTC. Encoded protein: CAISESIGTNEQFF.

The J gene is TRBJ2-7, the V gene TRBV19, with 9 bases lining up with TRBD1. CDR1 and CDR2 from the germline V gene are LNHDA and SQIVND (reference sequence). Unmatched junction bases numbered 9, after V lost 8 bases and J lost 4 bases. This CDR3 has 14 amino acids. The CDR3 loop reads CASLWTGDWYEQYF. The CDR3 coding sequence is TGTGCCAGTCTCTGGACAGGGGATTGGTACGAGCAGTACTTC. Together with reference TRBV19 and TRBJ2-7, the CDR3 gives the full variable domain: DGGITQSPKYLFRKEGQNVTLSCEQNLNHDAMYWYRQDPGQGLRLIYYSQIVNDFQKGDIAEGYSVSREKKESFPLTVTSAQKNPTAFYLCASLWTGDWYEQYFGPGTRLTVT.

This clonotype appeared a few times. The chain carries TRBV15 and TRBJ2-3, with 8 bases fitting TRBD2. Unmatched junction bases numbered 3, after V lost 3 bases and J lost 1 base. Germline CDR1 and CDR2: LNHNV and YYDKDF (reference sequence). CDR3 length: 15 residues. CDR3 DNA: TGTGCCACCAGCAGTGAAGCGGGGGGCACAGATACGCAGTATTTT. It is translated as CATSSEAGGTDTQYF.

The chain links TRBV15 to TRBJ2-1, with 12 bases that match TRBD2. The CDR3 contains 18 residues. The V and J ends lost 1 base and 5 bases, in that order; junction bases with no gene match: 9. Looked up from germline, CDR1 is LNHNV and CDR2 is YYDKDF (reference sequence). The CDR3 loop is CATSRGALLAGGHNEQFF. Here the CDR3 DNA reads TGTGCCACCAGCAGAGGCGCACTACTAGCGGGGGGCCACAATGAGCAGTTCTTC.

This clonotype was observed a single time. The chain carries TRBV2 and TRBJ2-1, with 9 bases fitting TRBD1. The CDR3 is 16 residues long. Per the germline V gene, CDR1 is SNHLY and CDR2 is FYNNEI. The V segment lost 7 bases and the J segment 5 bases; nucleotides outside the gene matches: 12. CDR3 bases: TGTGCCAGCAAACACATCCGGGACAGGGAACACAATGAGCAGTTCTTC. This encodes CASKHIRDREHNEQFF.

This clonotype has only a few counts. J is TRBJ2-7 and V is TRBV10-3; TRBD1 might be the D (5 bases). V was shortened by 6 bases and J by 5 bases, with 8 bases between the two germline ends. Germline V lookup: CDR1 ENHRY, CDR2 SYGVKD. The CDR3 length is 11 residues. In nucleotides, the CDR3 is TGTGCCATCAGGGACAACCACGAGCAGTACTTC. Encoded protein: CAIRDNHEQYF.

The J gene is TRBJ2-1, the V gene TRBV5-1; TRBD2 aligns across 9 bases. J gave up 2 bases and V 0 bases, and 3 bases lay outside the gene matches. The CDR3 covers 16 residues. Germline CDR1 reads SGHRS; CDR2 reads YFSETQ. Here the CDR3 DNA reads TGCGCCAGCAGCTTGGTGGCTAGCGGGGCCTACAATGAGCAGTTCTTC. Its translation is CASSLVASGAYNEQFF.

V usage is TRBV2 and J usage is TRBJ2-7, with 8 bases fitting TRBD2. The germline CDR1 and CDR2 sequences are SNHLY and FYNNEI. CDR3 size: 19 residues. The V gene end was trimmed by 6 bases and the J gene end by 2 bases; junction bases not matched to a gene: 21. CDR3 DNA sequence: TGTGCCAGCAGCCCAAGTTCGGGGCGGGAGGCCTTCCCCCCCTACGAGCAGTACTTC. It encodes CASSPSSGREAFPPYEQYF.

In this sample, this clonotype turned up a few times. The chain uses TRBV10-3 and TRBJ2-7; D may be TRBD2 (7 bases). Deletions cut 0 bases from V and 4 bases from J, with 10 bases between. CDR1 ENHRY and CDR2 SYGVKD come from the germline V gene. The CDR3 is made up of 14 amino acids. CDR3 in amino acids: CAISESEGGYEQYF. CDR3 DNA: TGTGCCATCAGTGAGTCAGAGGGGGGGTACGAGCAGTACTTC.